The 20 T cell receptor beta chains listed next were all sequenced from one sample in a study of blood T cell repertoires in COVID-19. Generated by immunoSEQ multiplex PCR, the TCRdb table keeps only in-frame clones and is missing some. Of roughly 110,000 clones in the sample, 81% were seen once. Sequenced: peripheral blood. Source of these receptors: a man aged 50 to 60 with acute or convalescent COVID-19.

V and J are TRBV5-1 and TRBJ1-2, with 7 bases aligning to TRBD1. The junction had 6 bases not matched to a gene; V was cut back by 3 bases and J by 4 bases. The CDR3 consists of 14 residues. From germline, CDR1 is SGHRS and CDR2 YFSETQ. This CDR3 is CASSSNRGSYGYTF. CDR3 DNA: TGCGCCAGCAGCTCCAACAGGGGATCCTATGGCTACACCTTC.

The rearrangement uses TRBV5-4 and TRBJ1-1; the D gene is possibly TRBD1 (6 bases). CDR1 is SGHNT and CDR2 is YYREEE in the germline V gene (reference sequence). V lost 4 bases, J lost 1 base, and 11 bases lay in between. CDR3 length: 14 residues. The CDR3 DNA reads as TGTGCCAGCAGCATGGACAGACAGAACACTGAAGCTTTCTTT. Translation gives CASSMDRQNTEAFF.

The chain has TRBV30 and TRBJ1-5; tentatively, D is TRBD1 (5 bases). The length of the CDR3 is 17 residues. The V end lost 1 base, the J end lost 7 bases, and 23 bases lay between the germline ends. Germline CDR1 reads GTSNPN; CDR2 reads SVGIG (reference sequence). The CDR3 DNA reads as TGTGCCTGGAGTGCGTCTCATGTCGTGGGGCCATTCCAGCCCCAGCATTTT. It translates to CAWSASHVVGPFQPQHF.

V gene TRBV10-1 combines with J gene TRBJ1-1; possibly TRBD1 for D (5 bases). Germline CDR1 reads WNHNN; CDR2 reads SYGVQD (reference sequence). This CDR3 is 14 amino acids long. V was pared by 7 bases and J by 1 base, with 13 bases between. The CDR3 DNA reads TGCGCCAGCATAGGAATAGGGGAGAACACTGAAGCTTTCTTT. Protein sequence: CASIGIGENTEAFF.

This clone has a single count. The V and J genes are TRBV7-9 and TRBJ1-3, with a tentative D call TRBD1 (5 bases). Trimming left V 6 bases short and J 5 bases short, with 17 bases between. CDR3 size: 15 residues. Per germline, CDR1 SEHNR and CDR2 FQNEAQ (reference sequence). The CDR3 bases are TGTGCCAGCAGTAACGAGGGACGGGGGAGAAACACCATATATTTT. Translation: CASSNEGRGRNTIYF.

The chain links TRBV21-1 to TRBJ1-3; whether TRBD1, the table's D call, matches the DNA was not checked. TRBV21-1 is deemed a pseudogene. This CDR3 has 15 residues. In DNA form, the CDR3 reads TGTGCCAGCAGCTCCCAGGGCCACTCTGGAAACACCATATATTTT. Its translation is CASSSQGHSGNTIYF.

The chain employs TRBV5-1 and TRBJ2-1; 11 nucleotides agree with TRBD1. The germline V gene encodes CDR1 SGHRS and CDR2 YFSETQ. The CDR3 totals 14 residues. Unmatched junction bases numbered 6, after V lost 3 bases and J lost 10 bases. The CDR3 region has the DNA TGCGCCAGCAGCTGGAGGGGACAGGGGGACGAGCAGTTCTTC. Protein: CASSWRGQGDEQFF. Complete variable domain (other parts from reference TRBV5-1 and TRBJ2-1): KAGVTQTPRYLIKTRGQQVTLSCSPISGHRSVSWYQQTPGQGLQFLFEYFSETQRNKGNFPGRFSGRQFSNSRSEMNVSTLELGDSALYLCASSWRGQGDEQFFGPGTRLTVL.

The CDR3 here is CATSRDYNYEQYV. CDR3 bases: TGTGCCACCAGCAGAGATTACAACTACGAGCAGTACGTC. V and J are TRBV15 and TRBJ2-7; no reliable D call. This CDR3 is built from 13 residues. The V gene's germline CDR1 is LNHNV and CDR2 YYDKDF (reference sequence). The V end was cut by 0 bases, the J end by 3 bases, with 6 bases between.

The chain has TRBV5-1 and TRBJ1-1, with 9 positions matching TRBD1. The CDR3 runs 16 residues. Germline CDR1 SGHRS, CDR2 YFSETQ. The junction had 3 bases not matched to a gene; V was cut back by 0 bases and J by 0 bases. CDR3 DNA sequence: TGCGCCAGCAGCTTGGTGACAGGGGGGATGAACACTGAAGCTTTCTTT. It encodes CASSLVTGGMNTEAFF.

This CDR3 is CASSGGNAGTEAFF. The CDR3 DNA reads as TGTGCCAGCAGCGGGGGGAATGCGGGGACTGAAGCTTTCTTT. The chain has TRBV9 and TRBJ1-1; D is possibly TRBD1 (5 bases). CDR1 and CDR2 (germline): SGDLS, YYNGEE. With 3 bases removed from V and 5 bases from J, the gap between germline ends came to 14 bases. The CDR3 contains 14 residues.

For this clone: At the DNA level, this CDR3 is encoded by other sequences in the same sample as well. The chain employs TRBV19 and TRBJ1-6, with 9 bases that match TRBD1. The CDR3 is 14 residues long. The ends lost 5 bases at V and 6 bases at J; junction bases unmatched: 2. CDR1 is LNHDA and CDR2 is SQIVND in the germline V gene (reference sequence). Here the CDR3 DNA reads TGTGCCAGTAGTGTACAGGGGGCTAATTCACCCCTCCACTTT. This translates into CASSVQGANSPLHF.

This chain links TRBV6-2 or TRBV6-3 with TRBJ1-1; D may be TRBD1 (6 bases). Per germline, CDR1 MNHEY and CDR2 SVGEGT. V lost 5 bases to trimming and J lost 2 bases, with 9 bases between them. The CDR3 contains 13 residues. The CDR3 region is CASSLQGNTEAFF. CDR3 DNA: TGTGCCAGCAGTCTACAGGGTAACACTGAAGCTTTCTTT.

The chain is built from TRBV7-8 and TRBJ2-4, with TRBD1 matching over 9 bases. Trimming took 5 bases from V and 4 from J; bases not matched to a gene: 6. From germline, CDR1 is SGHVS and CDR2 FQNEAQ. The length of the CDR3 is 15 residues. DNA of the CDR3: TGTGCCAGCAGCACCCCCGGGACAGGGAAAAACATTCAGTACTTC. Amino acid sequence: CASSTPGTGKNIQYF.

The rearrangement uses TRBV2 and TRBJ1-4, with 7 bases aligning to TRBD1. Trimming took 7 bases from V and 8 from J; bases not matched to a gene: 10. This CDR3 comprises 14 residues. The germline V gene has CDR1 SNHLY and CDR2 FYNNEI. The CDR3 nucleotides read TGTGCCAGCACCGAGGGACAGCTGAACGAAAAACTGTTTTTT. Protein product: CASTEGQLNEKLFF.

The V call is TRBV7-3, the J call TRBJ1-1; D possibly corresponds to TRBD1 (6 bases). The CDR3 is made up of 13 amino acids. Looked up from germline, CDR1 is SGHTA and CDR2 is FQGTGA. V was cut by 4 bases and J by 2 bases, with 8 bases left in between. The CDR3 nucleotides read TGTGCCAGCAGCTCACAGGGTAACACTGAAGCTTTCTTT. Translated: CASSSQGNTEAFF.

This chain links TRBV20-1 with TRBJ2-3; 7 nucleotides line up with TRBD2. The CDR3 has 16 residues. CDR1 and CDR2 from the germline V gene are DFQATT and SNEGSKA (reference sequence). The trim removed 3 bases at V and 2 bases at J, leaving 11 bases unmatched. CDR3 nucleotide sequence: TGCAGTGCTAGTCCCTGGGGGGGGGAAATCACAGATACGCAGTATTTT. Translated: CSASPWGGEITDTQYF.

The rearrangement joins TRBV5-8 to TRBJ1-3; the D is unclear. The CDR3 length is 15 residues. V was trimmed by 2 bases and J by 6 bases, leaving 15 bases between them. Germline loops: CDR1 SGHTS, CDR2 YDEGEE. CDR3 in amino acids: CASSLTISRLNTIYF. The CDR3 region has the DNA TGTGCCAGCAGCTTAACCATCTCGAGGCTAAACACCATATATTTT.

This clone was recorded a few times. The chain couples TRBV5-1 to TRBJ1-2; D remains unclear. This CDR3 region has 13 residues. Looked up from germline, CDR1 is SGHRS and CDR2 is YFSETQ. V was trimmed by 0 bases and J by 0 bases, leaving 3 bases between them. CDR3 sequence reads: CASSLGANYGYTF. DNA of the CDR3: TGCGCCAGCAGCTTGGGAGCTAACTATGGCTACACCTTC. The full variable domain, completed using reference TRBV5-1 and TRBJ1-2, is KAGVTQTPRYLIKTRGQQVTLSCSPISGHRSVSWYQQTPGQGLQFLFEYFSETQRNKGNFPGRFSGRQFSNSRSEMNVSTLELGDSALYLCASSLGANYGYTFGSGTRLTVV.

This chain uses TRBV28 with TRBJ2-5, with 9 positions matching TRBD1. The CDR3 length is 17 residues. The junction had 11 bases not matched to a gene; V was cut back by 2 bases and J by 4 bases. The germline CDR1 and CDR2 sequences are MDHEN and SYDVKM. The CDR3: CASSLIPSTGGRETQYF. The CDR3 DNA follows: TGTGCCAGCAGTTTAATCCCTTCGACAGGGGGTAGAGAGACCCAGTACTTC.

The chain carries TRBV4-1 and TRBJ1-5; possible D gene TRBD1, 5 bases. The CDR3 consists of 17 residues. V gave up 1 base and J gave up 4 bases, with 17 bases separating them. The V gene's germline CDR1 is MGHRA and CDR2 YSYEKL. Here the CDR3 DNA reads TGCGCCAGCAGCCAAGGTCCCGGGGGGATGTGGAATCAGCCCCAGCATTTT. It translates to CASSQGPGGMWNQPQHF.